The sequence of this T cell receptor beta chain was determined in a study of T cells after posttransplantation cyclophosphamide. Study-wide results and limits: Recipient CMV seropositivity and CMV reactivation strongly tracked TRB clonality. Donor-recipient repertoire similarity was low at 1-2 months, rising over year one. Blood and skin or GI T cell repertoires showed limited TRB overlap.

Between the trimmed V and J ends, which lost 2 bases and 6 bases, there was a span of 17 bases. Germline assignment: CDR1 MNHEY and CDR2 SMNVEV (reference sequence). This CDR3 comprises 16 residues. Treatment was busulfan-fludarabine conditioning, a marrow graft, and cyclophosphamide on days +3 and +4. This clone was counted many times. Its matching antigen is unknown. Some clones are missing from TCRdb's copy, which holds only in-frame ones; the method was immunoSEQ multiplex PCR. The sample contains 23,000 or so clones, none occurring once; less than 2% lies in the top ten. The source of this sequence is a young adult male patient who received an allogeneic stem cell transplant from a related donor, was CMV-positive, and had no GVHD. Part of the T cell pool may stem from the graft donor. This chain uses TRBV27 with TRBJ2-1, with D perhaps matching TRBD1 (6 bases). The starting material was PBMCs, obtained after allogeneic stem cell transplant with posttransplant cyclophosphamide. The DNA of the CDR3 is TGTGCCAGCAGTTTAAGTCCCTGGCAGGGGAGCAATGAGCAGTTCTTC. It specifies CASSLSPWQGSNEQFF.